The clone carrying this TCR beta chain was observed many times. Its antigen is still unknown. The sample is drawn from a study of neurological immune-mediated disorders. Regarding the study as a whole: The highest TCR clonal expansion occurred in HTLV-1-associated myelopathy; multiple sclerosis fell below healthy controls.

Trimming took 5 bases from V and 4 from J, leaving 19 bases between them. The germline CDR1 and CDR2 sequences are SGHRS and YFSETQ. CDR3 length: 15 residues. The cDNA was generated by 5'RACE with 10-nucleotide random UMIs. Every sequencing run gave over 180 million TCR-beta sequences, taken from 15-18 subjects. TCRdb analysed the 5' RACE reads with MiXCR anew, one entry per CDR3 protein. The profile shows some 37,000 distinct CDR3 sequences, about a tenth of them singletons. For the unsorted libraries, 2 million PBMCs stored at -80 C served as input. What was sequenced was PBMCs. The chain combines TRBV5-1 with TRBJ2-7, with D possibly being TRBD2 (5 bases). The TCR originated in a woman under 40 with HTLV-1-associated myelopathy (HAM/TSP). CDR3 sequence reads: CASSSAAGPRYEQYF. The DNA of the CDR3 is TGCGCCAGCAGTTCTGCGGCGGGCCCCCGTTACGAGCAGTACTTC.